The T cell receptor (beta chain) under discussion was sequenced for a study of T cell responses to AZD1222 COVID-19 vaccine. This clone was detected a few times. Its antigen is not known. Study observations and caveats: Clonal diversity may have been underestimated, and the donors were mostly white British, with more females than males.

Germline V CDR1 and CDR2: MDHEN, SYDVKM. The length of the CDR3 is 18 residues. The junction had 16 bases not matched to a gene; V was cut back by 6 bases and J by 5 bases. Produced via immunoSEQ multiplex PCR; TCRdb's table is partial and in-frame only. The table lists some 130,000 clones, about 91% of them singletons. This chain uses TRBV28 with TRBJ1-5; 10 positions match TRBD1. This receptor was obtained from an adult in good health. Sequences were derived from peripheral blood, sampled on day 0 of AZD1222 vaccination. CDR3 in amino acids: CASRTPGTGVGNHQPQHF. DNA for the CDR3: TGTGCCAGCAGGACCCCCGGGACAGGGGTAGGTAATCATCAGCCCCAGCATTTT.